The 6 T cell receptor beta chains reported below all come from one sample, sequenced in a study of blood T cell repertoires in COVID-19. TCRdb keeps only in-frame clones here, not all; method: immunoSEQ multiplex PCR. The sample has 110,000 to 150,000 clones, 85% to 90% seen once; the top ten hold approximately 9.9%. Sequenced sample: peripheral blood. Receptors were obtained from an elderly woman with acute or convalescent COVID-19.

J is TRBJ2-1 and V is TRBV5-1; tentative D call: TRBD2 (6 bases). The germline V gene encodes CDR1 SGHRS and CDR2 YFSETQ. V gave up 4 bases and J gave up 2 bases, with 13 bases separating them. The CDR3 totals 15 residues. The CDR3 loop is CASSPSSAAYNEQFF. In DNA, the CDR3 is TGCGCCAGCAGCCCCTCTAGCGCCGCCTACAATGAGCAGTTCTTC.

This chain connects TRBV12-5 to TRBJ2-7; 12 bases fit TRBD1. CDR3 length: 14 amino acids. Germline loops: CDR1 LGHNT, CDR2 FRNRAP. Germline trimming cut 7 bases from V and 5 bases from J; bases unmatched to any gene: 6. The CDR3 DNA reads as TGTGCTAGTGTCCGGGACAGGGGGCTCGACGAGCAGTACTTC. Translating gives CASVRDRGLDEQYF.

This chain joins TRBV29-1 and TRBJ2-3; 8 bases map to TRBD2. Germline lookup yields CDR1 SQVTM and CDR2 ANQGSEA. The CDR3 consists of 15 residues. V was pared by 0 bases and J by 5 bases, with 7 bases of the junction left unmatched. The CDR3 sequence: CSVEDTGGLEDTQYF. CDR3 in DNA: TGCAGCGTTGAAGATACGGGGGGGCTTGAAGATACGCAGTATTTT.

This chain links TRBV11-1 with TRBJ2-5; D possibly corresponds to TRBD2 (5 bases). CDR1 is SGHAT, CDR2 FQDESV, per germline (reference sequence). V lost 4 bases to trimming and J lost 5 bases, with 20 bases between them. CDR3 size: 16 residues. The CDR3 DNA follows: TGTGCCAGCAGCTGGACTGGTGAACGTCAGCAGGAGACCCAGTACTTC. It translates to CASSWTGERQQETQYF.

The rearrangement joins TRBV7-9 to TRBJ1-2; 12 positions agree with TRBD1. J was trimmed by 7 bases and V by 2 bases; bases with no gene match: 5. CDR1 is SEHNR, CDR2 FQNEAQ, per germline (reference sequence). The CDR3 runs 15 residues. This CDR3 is CASSLYGTGGSGYTF. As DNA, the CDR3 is TGTGCCAGCAGCTTATATGGGACAGGGGGCTCTGGCTACACCTTC.

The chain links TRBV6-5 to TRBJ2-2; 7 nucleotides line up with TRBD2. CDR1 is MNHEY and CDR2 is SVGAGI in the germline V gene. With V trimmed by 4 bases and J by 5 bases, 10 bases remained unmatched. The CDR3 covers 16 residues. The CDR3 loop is CASSSPGWGGTGELFF. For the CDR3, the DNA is TGTGCCAGCAGTTCCCCGGGATGGGGAGGGACCGGGGAGCTGTTTTTT.